The 12 T cell receptor beta chains in this list originate from one sample, sequenced in a study of T cells in Graves' hyperthyroidism and ophthalmopathy. Template material for amplifying TCR beta CDR3 regions consisted of RNA transcripts. The TCR CDR3 first-round RT-PCR relied on the HTBI primer set. TCRdb independently ran MiXCR on the multiplex PCR reads; one entry per CDR3 protein. This table holds 660,000 or so distinct CDR3 sequences, about a fifth found once. What was sequenced was blood. These receptors were collected from a man aged 25-45 years with Graves' ophthalmopathy.

This chain uses TRBV7-9 with TRBJ2-2, with TRBD2 as a possible D gene (5 bases). Per the germline V gene, CDR1 is SEHNR and CDR2 is FQNEAQ (reference sequence). Trimming removed 5 bases at V and 7 bases at J, with 11 bases between. The length of the CDR3 is 13 residues. CDR3 DNA: TGTGCCAGCAGCCGAATAGGAGGCGGGGAGCTGTTTTTT. Protein: CASSRIGGGELFF.

As regards this clonotype: A much bigger clone sits one base away, suggesting this may be a read error. The chain employs TRBV2 and TRBJ1-1; 7 bases fit TRBD1. The CDR3 extends over 12 amino acids. Germline V gene data show CDR1 as SNHLY and CDR2 as FYNNEI. The CDR3 DNA reads TGTGCCAGCAGATCCGGGACAGTCGAAGCTCTCTTT. Amino acid sequence: CASRSGTVEALF. The full variable domain, with the rest looked up from reference TRBV2 and TRBJ1-1, is EPEVTQTPSHQVTQMGQEVILRCVPISNHLYFYWYRQILGQKVEFLVSFYNNEISEKSEIFDDQFSVERPDGSNFTLKIRSTKLEDSAMYFCASRSGTVEALFGQGTRLTVV.

This clonotype was recorded a few times. This chain joins TRBV11-2 and TRBJ1-3; tentatively, D is TRBD1 (5 bases). The CDR3 has 18 residues. Germline lookup yields CDR1 SGHAT and CDR2 FQNNGV. Trimming pared 2 bases from V and 1 base from J, leaving 18 bases between. The CDR3 is CASSLRPGQKQSGNTIYF. The CDR3 nucleotides are TGTGCCAGCAGCTTAAGGCCCGGACAAAAACAATCTGGAAACACCATATATTTT. The full variable domain, completed using reference TRBV11-2 and TRBJ1-3, is EAGVAQSPRYKIIEKRQSVAFWCNPISGHATLYWYQQILGQGPKLLIQFQNNGVVDDSQLPKDRFSAERLKGVDSTLKIQPAKLEDSAVYLCASSLRPGQKQSGNTIYFGEGSWLTVV.

The CDR3 nucleotides read TGCAGCGTTGAAGATGGGGGACTAGCGGGCTCCTACGAGCAGTACTTC. It yields the protein CSVEDGGLAGSYEQYF. The V and J genes are TRBV29-1 and TRBJ2-7; TRBD2 agrees at 12 bases. The germline V gene has CDR1 SQVTM and CDR2 ANQGSEA. CDR3 length: 16 residues. Trimming cost V 0 bases and J 0 bases; bases outside gene matches: 3.

This clonotype was found many times. The V call is TRBV7-9, the J call TRBJ2-1; D tentatively fits TRBD1 or TRBD2 (6 bases each). Germline assignment: CDR1 SEHNR and CDR2 FQNEAQ (reference sequence). This CDR3 has 17 residues. Trimming pared 5 bases from V and 7 bases from J, leaving 24 bases between. CDR3 nucleotides: TGTGCCAGCAGCCCAGTGGAGGGCCTACAGGGAGCGAATGAGCAGTTCTTC. This sequence encodes CASSPVEGLQGANEQFF.

This clonotype was found many times. The chain uses TRBV7-9 and TRBJ1-2; D is unclear. The CDR3 length is 13 residues. V gave up 0 bases and J gave up 6 bases, with 8 bases separating them. Per the germline V gene, CDR1 is SEHNR and CDR2 is FQNEAQ (reference sequence). CDR3 region: CASSLAETDGYTF. The CDR3 DNA reads TGTGCCAGCAGCTTAGCGGAGACGGATGGCTACACCTTC.

This clonotype was detected a few times. V is TRBV4-1 and J is TRBJ2-5; 14 bases line up with TRBD2. The J segment lost 6 bases and the V segment lost 3 bases, leaving 6 bases of the junction unmatched. Germline CDR1 and CDR2: MGHRA and YSYEKL. This CDR3 is built from 16 residues. Here the CDR3 reads CASSQGLAGEGKTQYF. CDR3 sequence (DNA): TGCGCCAGCAGCCAGGGACTAGCGGGAGAGGGTAAGACCCAGTACTTC.

The chain couples TRBV2 to TRBJ2-7, with 7 nucleotides matching TRBD2. V was clipped by 7 bases and J by 1 base; unmatched bases: 16. Germline lookup yields CDR1 SNHLY and CDR2 FYNNEI. The CDR3 covers 17 residues. CDR3 in amino acids: CASNSPSSAGRSYEQYF. The CDR3 region has the DNA TGTGCCAGCAATTCCCCCAGTTCAGCGGGAAGGTCCTACGAGCAGTACTTC.

CDR3 bases: TGTGCCAGCAGTGAAGTCGGACTAGCGGGAGAGCAGTACTTC. It is translated as CASSEVGLAGEQYF. The chain recombines TRBV6-1 with TRBJ2-7, with 12 bases matching TRBD2. Germline V gene lookup returns CDR1 MNHNS and CDR2 SASEGT. The V segment lost 1 base and the J segment 7 bases; nucleotides outside the gene matches: 2. The CDR3 has 14 residues.

V and J are TRBV20-1 and TRBJ1-5, with a possible D match to TRBD1 (6 bases). This CDR3 has 15 amino acids. The germline V gene encodes CDR1 DFQATT and CDR2 SNEGSKA (reference sequence). Between the trimmed V and J ends, which lost 2 bases and 2 bases, there was a span of 13 bases. The CDR3 DNA sequence: TGCAGTGCTAGACCTACAGGGATACGCAATCAGCCCCAGCATTTT. The encoded protein is CSARPTGIRNQPQHF.

The chain couples TRBV5-4 to TRBJ2-7, with D perhaps TRBD2 (5 bases). V lost 0 bases and J lost 7, with 17 bases in between. Germline V gene data show CDR1 as SGHNT and CDR2 as YYREEE (reference sequence). The CDR3 sequence is 15 residues long. The CDR3 bases are TGTGCCAGCAGCTTGGAGGCAGCTGACTATAGGGAGCAGTACTTC. It specifies CASSLEAADYREQYF.

This rearrangement joins TRBV20-1 to TRBJ2-2; 9 positions match TRBD2. V lost 2 bases and J lost 6; bases outside the gene matches: 7. The CDR3 runs to 15 residues. The germline CDR1 and CDR2 sequences are DFQATT and SNEGSKA (reference sequence). This CDR3 is CSARPSGVQAGELFF. The CDR3, as DNA: TGCAGTGCTAGACCTAGCGGGGTTCAGGCCGGGGAGCTGTTTTTT.